One and the same sample provided the 4 T cell receptor beta chains below, sequenced in a study of blood T cell repertoires in COVID-19. The repertoire was sequenced with immunoSEQ multiplex PCR; TCRdb's copy has only in-frame clones and lacks some. The sample carries roughly 250,000 clones, more than 65% recorded once. The sequencing input was peripheral blood. These TCRs come from a person aged 65 to 85 with COVID-19, enrolled during active disease.

The CDR3 loop reads CASTRRRVGGTEAFF. CDR3 coding DNA: TGTGCCAGCACCCGACGTCGAGTAGGGGGCACTGAAGCTTTCTTT. V usage is TRBV6-5 and J usage is TRBJ1-1; maybe TRBD1 (6 bases). This CDR3 has 15 residues. CDR1 MNHEY and CDR2 SVGAGI come from the germline V gene. The V end lost 7 bases, the J end lost 4 bases, and 19 bases lay between the germline ends.

This chain uses TRBV5-1 with TRBJ1-1; no clear D. Germline-derived CDR1 and CDR2 are SGHRS and YFSETQ. V was cut by 2 bases and J by 3 bases, with 11 bases left in between. The CDR3 extends over 14 amino acids. The CDR3 region has the DNA TGCGCCAGCAGCTTAAAAATCCGGGACACTGAAGCTTTCTTT. As protein: CASSLKIRDTEAFF.

The genes are TRBV7-9 and TRBJ2-7, with 8 bases matching TRBD2. The germline V gene has CDR1 SEHNR and CDR2 FQNEAQ (reference sequence). The CDR3 is 17 residues long. J lost 0 bases, V lost 4 bases, and 11 bases had no gene match. CDR3 in DNA: TGTGCCAGCAGCTCCAGGACCTCGGGGGGGAGCTCCTACGAGCAGTACTTC. Its protein is CASSSRTSGGSSYEQYF. Drawing the rest from reference TRBV7-9 and TRBJ2-7, the complete variable domain is DTGVSQNPRHKITKRGQNVTFRCDPISEHNRLYWYRQTLGQGPEFLTYFQNEAQLEKSRLLSDRFSAERPKGSFSTLEIQRTEQGDSAMYLCASSSRTSGGSSYEQYFGPGTRLTVT.

The V gene is TRBV11-3, the J gene TRBJ2-7; possible D gene TRBD1, 6 bases. The CDR3 is 14 residues long. Trimming removed 3 bases from V and 3 bases from J, with 12 bases in between. Germline values: CDR1 SGHNT, CDR2 YENEEA. CDR3 coding DNA: TGTGCCAGCAGCTTGGGGGCAGCTGTCTACGAGCAGTACTTC. This sequence encodes CASSLGAAVYEQYF.